The sequence of this TCR beta chain was determined in a study of human T cells and chemical hapten exposure. Study context: Mostly female, the patients presented with alopecia areata, totalis or universalis.

Time point here: pre-sensitization, week 0. Treatment defined: therapeutic diphenylcyclopropenone sensitization with weekly scalp DPC. MiXCR, run by TCRdb on the RACE reads, gives a single entry per CDR3 protein. The sample comprises about 180,000 distinct CDR3 sequences, around 30% of which are singletons, and roughly 3% rests with the top ten. This clonotype was seen only a few times. Trimming pared 7 bases from V and 1 base from J, leaving 10 bases between. The CDR3 extends over 12 amino acids. The V gene's germline CDR1 is SQVTM and CDR2 ANQGSEA. This chain connects TRBV29-1 to TRBJ1-1; D is possibly TRBD1 (5 bases). This receptor was taken from a woman between 25 and 40 years old with alopecia areata. Some clones in this sample may be carry-over from other donors' samples. The sequencing used whole blood, collected in connection with sensitization to the hapten diphenylcyclopropenone (DPC). The CDR3 reads CSAVQGNTEAFF. As DNA, the CDR3 is TGCAGCGCGGTCCAGGGGAACACTGAAGCTTTCTTT.